The entry that follows covers one TCR beta chain sequence. Its antigen is not known. Looked up from germline, CDR1 is DFQATT and CDR2 is SNEGSKA (reference sequence). The CDR3 is 13 residues long. V was trimmed by 3 bases and J by 1 base, leaving 9 bases between them. TCRdb processed the reads anew with MiXCR; each CDR3 protein has one entry. The sample records 300,000 or so distinct CDR3 sequences, just under 25% being singletons. The data stem from a study of T cell repertoires in cytomegalovirus infection. Study background: Epitope selection comprised recently identified HLA-C-restricted CMV epitopes and well-studied HLA-B-restricted CMV epitopes. CMV infection together with matching HLA type was indicated by public TCR beta signatures.

Study results and caveats: Summed frequency of public TCR beta families distinguished CMV carriers with the relevant HLA. Predominance within the ex vivo response was attributable to HLA-C-restricted CMV-specific TCR beta clonotypes.

The chain is built from TRBV20-1 and TRBJ1-1; D ambiguous. Here the sequenced sample was cultured PBMCs, taken from culture after CMV antigen stimulation. The receptor comes from a human donor in good health (CMV status not recorded). Some clones in this sample may be carry-over from other donors' samples. The CDR3 here is CSASGVQNTEAFF. DNA of the CDR3: TGCAGTGCTAGTGGGGTCCAGAACACTGAAGCTTTCTTT.